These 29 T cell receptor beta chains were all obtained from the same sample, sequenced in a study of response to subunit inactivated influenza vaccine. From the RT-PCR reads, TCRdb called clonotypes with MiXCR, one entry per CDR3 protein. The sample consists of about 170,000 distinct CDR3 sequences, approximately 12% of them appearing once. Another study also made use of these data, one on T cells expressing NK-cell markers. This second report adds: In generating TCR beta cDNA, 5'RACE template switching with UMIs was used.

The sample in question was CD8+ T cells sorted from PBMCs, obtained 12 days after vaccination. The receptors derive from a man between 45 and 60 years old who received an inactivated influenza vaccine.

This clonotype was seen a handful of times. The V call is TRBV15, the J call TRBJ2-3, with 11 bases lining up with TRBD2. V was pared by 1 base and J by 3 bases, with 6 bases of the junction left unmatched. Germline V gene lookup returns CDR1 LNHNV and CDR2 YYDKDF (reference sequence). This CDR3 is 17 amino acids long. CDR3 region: CATSRAPSGRTTDTQYF. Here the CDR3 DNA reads TGTGCCACCAGCAGAGCACCTAGCGGGAGGACGACAGATACGCAGTATTTT.

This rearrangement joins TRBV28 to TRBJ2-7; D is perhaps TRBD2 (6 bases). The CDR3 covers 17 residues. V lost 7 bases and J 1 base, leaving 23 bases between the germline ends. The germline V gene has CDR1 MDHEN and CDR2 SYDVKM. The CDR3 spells CASKWGYGRGLSYEQYF. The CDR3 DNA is TGTGCCAGCAAGTGGGGCTATGGACGGGGACTTTCCTACGAGCAGTACTTC.

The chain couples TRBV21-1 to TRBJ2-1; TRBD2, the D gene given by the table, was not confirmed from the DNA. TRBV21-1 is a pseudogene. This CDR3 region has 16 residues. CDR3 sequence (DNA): TGTGCCAGCAGCAAATCTAGCGGGGGGGCCCCGGGTGAGCAGTTCTTC. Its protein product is CASSKSSGGAPGEQFF.

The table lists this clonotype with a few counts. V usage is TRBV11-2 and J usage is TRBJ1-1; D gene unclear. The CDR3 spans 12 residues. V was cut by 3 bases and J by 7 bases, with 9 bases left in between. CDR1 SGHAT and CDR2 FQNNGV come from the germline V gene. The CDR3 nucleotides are TGTGCCAGCAGCTTGGTCCGGGATGAAGCTTTCTTT. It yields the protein CASSLVRDEAFF.

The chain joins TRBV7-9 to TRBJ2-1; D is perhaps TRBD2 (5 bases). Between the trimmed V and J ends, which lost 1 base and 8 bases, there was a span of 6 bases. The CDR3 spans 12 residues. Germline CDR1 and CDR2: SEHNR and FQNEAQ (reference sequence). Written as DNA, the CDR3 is TGTGCCAGCAGCTTAGGACTATATGAGCAGTTCTTC. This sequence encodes CASSLGLYEQFF.

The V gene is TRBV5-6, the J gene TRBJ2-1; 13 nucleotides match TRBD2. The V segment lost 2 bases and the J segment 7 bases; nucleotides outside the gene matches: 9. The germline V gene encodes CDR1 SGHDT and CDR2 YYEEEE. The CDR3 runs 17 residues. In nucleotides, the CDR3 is TGTGCCAGCAGCTTCCCCTCCGGGACTAGCGGGGAAAATGAGCAGTTCTTC. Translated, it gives CASSFPSGTSGENEQFF. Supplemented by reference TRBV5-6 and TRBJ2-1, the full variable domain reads DAGVTQSPTHLIKTRGQQVTLRCSPKSGHDTVSWYQQALGQGPQFIFQYYEEEERQRGNFPDRFSGHQFPNYSSELNVNALLLGDSALYLCASSFPSGTSGENEQFFGPGTRLTVL.

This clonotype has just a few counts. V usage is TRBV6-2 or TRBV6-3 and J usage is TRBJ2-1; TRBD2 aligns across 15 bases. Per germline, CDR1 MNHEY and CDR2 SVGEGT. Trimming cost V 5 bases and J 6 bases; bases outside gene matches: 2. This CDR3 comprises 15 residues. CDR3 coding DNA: TGTGCCAGCAGTAAGGGACTAGCGGGGGGCAATGAGCAGTTCTTC. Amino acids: CASSKGLAGGNEQFF.

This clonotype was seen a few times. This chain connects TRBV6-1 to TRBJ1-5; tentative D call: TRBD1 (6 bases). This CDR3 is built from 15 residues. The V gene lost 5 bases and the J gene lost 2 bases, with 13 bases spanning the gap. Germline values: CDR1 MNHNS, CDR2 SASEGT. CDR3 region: CASSQGTPGNQPQHF. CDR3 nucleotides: TGTGCCAGCAGTCAGGGGACCCCGGGCAATCAGCCCCAGCATTTT.

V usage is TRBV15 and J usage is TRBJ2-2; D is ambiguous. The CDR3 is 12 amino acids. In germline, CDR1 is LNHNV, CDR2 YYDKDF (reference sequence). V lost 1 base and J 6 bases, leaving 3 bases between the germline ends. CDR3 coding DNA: TGTGCCACCAGCAGAGTCCCCGGGGAGCTGTTTTTT. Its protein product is CATSRVPGELFF.

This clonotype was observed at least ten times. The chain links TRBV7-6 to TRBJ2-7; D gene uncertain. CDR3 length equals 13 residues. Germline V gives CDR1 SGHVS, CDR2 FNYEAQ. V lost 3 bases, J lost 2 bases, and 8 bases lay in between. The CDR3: CASSFGDPYEQYF. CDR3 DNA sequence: TGTGCCAGCAGCTTTGGAGATCCCTACGAGCAGTACTTC. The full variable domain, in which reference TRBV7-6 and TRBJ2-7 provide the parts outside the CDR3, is GAGVSQSPRYKVTKRGQDVALRCDPISGHVSLYWYRQALGQGPEFLTYFNYEAQQDKSGLPNDRFSAERPEGSISTLTIQRTEQRDSAMYRCASSFGDPYEQYFGPGTRLTVT.

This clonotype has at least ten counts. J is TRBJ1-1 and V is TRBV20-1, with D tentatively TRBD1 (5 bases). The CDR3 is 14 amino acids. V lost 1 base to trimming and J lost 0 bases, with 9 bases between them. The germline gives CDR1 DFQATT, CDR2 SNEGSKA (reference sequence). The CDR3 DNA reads TGCAGTGCTAGAGGTGGCAGGGTGAACACTGAAGCTTTCTTT. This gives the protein CSARGGRVNTEAFF.

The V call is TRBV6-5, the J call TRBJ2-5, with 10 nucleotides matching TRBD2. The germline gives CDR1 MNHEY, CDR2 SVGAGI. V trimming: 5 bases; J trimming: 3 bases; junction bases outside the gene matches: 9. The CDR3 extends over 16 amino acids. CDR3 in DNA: TGTGCCAGCAGTAGTACTCCCCTAGCGGGGGAAGAGACCCAGTACTTC. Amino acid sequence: CASSSTPLAGEETQYF.

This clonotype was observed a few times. CDR3 DNA: TGCGCCAGCAGCCAAGATCTGGACGGGGAGGCTGAAGCTTTCTTT. The encoded protein is CASSQDLDGEAEAFF. The chain employs TRBV4-3 and TRBJ1-1; D gene ambiguous. The germline V gene encodes CDR1 LGHNA and CDR2 YSLEER. The CDR3 is 15 residues long. Trimming removed 0 bases at V and 6 bases at J, with 14 bases between.

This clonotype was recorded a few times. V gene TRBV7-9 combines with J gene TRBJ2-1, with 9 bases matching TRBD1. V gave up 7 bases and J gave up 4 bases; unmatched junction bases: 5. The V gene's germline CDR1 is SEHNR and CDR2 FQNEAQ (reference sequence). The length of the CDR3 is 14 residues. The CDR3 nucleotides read TGTGCCAGCAAGCGACAGGGGGATTACAATGAGCAGTTCTTC. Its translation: CASKRQGDYNEQFF.

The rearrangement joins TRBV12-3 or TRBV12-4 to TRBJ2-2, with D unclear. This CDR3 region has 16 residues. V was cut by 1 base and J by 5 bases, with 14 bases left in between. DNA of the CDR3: TGTGCCAGCAGTTTAGAATTCTTTCCGGGTACCGGGGAGCTGTTTTTT. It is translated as CASSLEFFPGTGELFF.

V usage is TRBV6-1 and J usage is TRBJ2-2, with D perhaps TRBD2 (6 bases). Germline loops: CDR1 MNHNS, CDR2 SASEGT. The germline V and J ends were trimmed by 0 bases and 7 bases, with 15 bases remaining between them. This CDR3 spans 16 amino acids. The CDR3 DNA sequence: TGTGCCAGCAGTGAAGCATTACGGGAGAGTGGCGGGGAGCTGTTTTTT. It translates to CASSEALRESGGELFF.

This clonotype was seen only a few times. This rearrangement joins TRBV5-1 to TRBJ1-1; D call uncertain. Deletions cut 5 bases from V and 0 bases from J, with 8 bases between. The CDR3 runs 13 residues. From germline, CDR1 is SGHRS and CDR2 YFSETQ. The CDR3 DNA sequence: TGCGCCAGCAGGCCGGCGATGAACACTGAAGCTTTCTTT. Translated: CASRPAMNTEAFF.

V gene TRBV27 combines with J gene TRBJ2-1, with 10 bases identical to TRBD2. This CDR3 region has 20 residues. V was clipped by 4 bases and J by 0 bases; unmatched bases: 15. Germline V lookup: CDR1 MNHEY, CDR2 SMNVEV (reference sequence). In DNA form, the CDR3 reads TGTGCCAGCAGTTCTCCGACAGGGACTAGCGTACGGAGCTCCTACAATGAGCAGTTCTTC. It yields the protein CASSSPTGTSVRSSYNEQFF.

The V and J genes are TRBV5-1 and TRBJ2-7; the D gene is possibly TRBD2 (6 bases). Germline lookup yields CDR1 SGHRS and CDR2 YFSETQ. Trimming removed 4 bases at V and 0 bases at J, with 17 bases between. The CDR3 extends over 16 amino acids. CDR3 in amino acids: CASSLEPSVLSYEQYF. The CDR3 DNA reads TGCGCCAGCAGCCTGGAACCTAGCGTTCTCTCCTACGAGCAGTACTTC.

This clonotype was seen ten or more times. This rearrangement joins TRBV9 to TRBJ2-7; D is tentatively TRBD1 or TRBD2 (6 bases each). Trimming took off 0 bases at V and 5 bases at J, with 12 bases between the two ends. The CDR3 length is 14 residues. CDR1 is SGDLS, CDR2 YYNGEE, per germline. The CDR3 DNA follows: TGTGCCAGCAGCGTAGCGGGGGCGCAAGACGAGCAGTACTTC. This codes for CASSVAGAQDEQYF.

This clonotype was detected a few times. The CDR3 DNA reads TGTGCCAGCAGCCAACCCTCGGACAGCCTGAACACTGAAGCTTTCTTT. Translating gives CASSQPSDSLNTEAFF. The chain combines TRBV6-2 or TRBV6-3 with TRBJ1-1, with a possible D match to TRBD1 (6 bases). The V gene lost 6 bases and the J gene lost 0 bases, with 17 bases spanning the gap. Germline values: CDR1 MNHEY, CDR2 SVGEGT. CDR3 length: 16 amino acids.

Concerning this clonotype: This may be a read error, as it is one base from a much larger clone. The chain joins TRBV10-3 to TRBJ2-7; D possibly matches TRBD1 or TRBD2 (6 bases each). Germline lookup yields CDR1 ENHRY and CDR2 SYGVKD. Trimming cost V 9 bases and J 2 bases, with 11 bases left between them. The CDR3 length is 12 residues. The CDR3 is CAMRGTPYEQYF. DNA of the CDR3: TGTGCCATGAGGGGGACTCCCTACGAGCAGTACTTC.

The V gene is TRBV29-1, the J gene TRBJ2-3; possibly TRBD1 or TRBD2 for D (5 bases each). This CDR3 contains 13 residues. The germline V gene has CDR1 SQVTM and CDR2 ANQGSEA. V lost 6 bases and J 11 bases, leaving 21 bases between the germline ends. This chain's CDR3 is CSVEYGTAAWQYF. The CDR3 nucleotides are TGCAGCGTGGAATATGGGACGGCTGCTTGGCAGTATTTT.

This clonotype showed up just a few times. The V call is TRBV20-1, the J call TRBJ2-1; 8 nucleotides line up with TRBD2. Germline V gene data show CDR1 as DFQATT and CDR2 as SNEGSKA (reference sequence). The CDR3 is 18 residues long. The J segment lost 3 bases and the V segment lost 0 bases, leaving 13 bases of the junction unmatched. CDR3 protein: CSARDLPQRGKHYNEQFF. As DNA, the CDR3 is TGCAGTGCTAGAGATCTCCCCCAGCGGGGGAAACACTACAATGAGCAGTTCTTC.

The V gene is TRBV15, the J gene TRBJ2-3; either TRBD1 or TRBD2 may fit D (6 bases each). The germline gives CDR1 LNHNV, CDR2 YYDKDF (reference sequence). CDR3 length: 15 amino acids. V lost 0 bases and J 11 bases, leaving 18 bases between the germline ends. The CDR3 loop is CATSREGDGGRVQYF. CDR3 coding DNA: TGTGCCACCAGCAGAGAGGGGGACGGGGGCAGAGTGCAGTATTTT.

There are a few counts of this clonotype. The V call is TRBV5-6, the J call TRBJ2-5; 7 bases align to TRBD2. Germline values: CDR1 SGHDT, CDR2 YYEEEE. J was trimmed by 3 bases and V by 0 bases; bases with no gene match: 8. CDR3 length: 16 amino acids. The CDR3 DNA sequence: TGTGCCAGCAGCTTGGATGCTAGCGGTAGTAAAGAGACCCAGTACTTC. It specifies CASSLDASGSKETQYF.

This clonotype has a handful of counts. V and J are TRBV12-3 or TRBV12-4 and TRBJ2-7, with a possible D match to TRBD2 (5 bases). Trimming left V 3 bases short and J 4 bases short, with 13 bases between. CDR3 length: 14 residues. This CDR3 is CASSFYPGNYEQYF. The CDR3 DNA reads TGTGCCAGCAGTTTCTATCCGGGGAATTACGAGCAGTACTTC.

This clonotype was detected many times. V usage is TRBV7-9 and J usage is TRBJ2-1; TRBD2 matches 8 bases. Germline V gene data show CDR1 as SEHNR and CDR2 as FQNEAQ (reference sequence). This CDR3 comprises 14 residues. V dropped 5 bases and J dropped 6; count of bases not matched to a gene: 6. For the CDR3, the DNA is TGTGCCAGCAGCCCCTCTGGGACTAGCAATGAGCAGTTCTTC. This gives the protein CASSPSGTSNEQFF.

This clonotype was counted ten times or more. CDR3 loop: CASSLLIASAYEQYF. The CDR3 nucleotides read TGTGCCAGCAGTTTATTAATAGCGTCAGCCTACGAGCAGTACTTC. This chain uses TRBV27 with TRBJ2-7; possible D gene TRBD2, 5 bases. Looked up from germline, CDR1 is MNHEY and CDR2 is SMNVEV (reference sequence). The CDR3 has 15 residues. The V and J ends lost 1 base and 2 bases respectively, with 12 bases between them.